The clone carrying this TCR beta chain was detected only a few times. Antigen specificity is unknown. The gene symbols are mouse symbols. From the germline J gene comes the end of the CDR3, since the read stops 1 residue before it. This sample was included in a study of tissue T cells after allogeneic stem cell transplantation. Study observations and caveats: In patients and mice, blood and spleen missed much of tissue repertoire. Motif-based clustering found tissue-specific repertoire signatures shared across patients, though few clones were shared.

Generated by immunoSEQ multiplex PCR, the TCRdb table keeps only in-frame clones and is missing some. The sample lists roughly 20,000 clones, 69% occurring once. This CDR3 is built from 13 residues. Trimming took off 2 bases at V and 3 bases at J, with 9 bases between the two ends. Looked up from germline, CDR1 is NSHNY and CDR2 is SYGAGN. The sequencing input was blood. The receptor comes from a female BALB/c mouse in good health. The strain's MHC haplotype is H2-d. The V call is TRBV13-1, the J call TRBJ2-7, with D maybe TRBD1 (7 bases). Here the CDR3 reads CASSEGGNYEQYF. The CDR3 DNA, read in part, is TGTGCCAGCAGTGAAGGGGGCAACTATGAACAGTAC.